Listed here are 8 T cell receptor beta chains from one sample, sequenced in a study of sequential checkpoint blockade in melanoma (dated by TCRdb to between 2017 and 2020). Library preparation was by the immunoSEQ multiplex PCR assay. The source is immuneACCESS, and TCRdb retained only in-frame sequences with V and J called. Part of the clones is not carried over; for the studies checked, unresolved V genes explain less than half of this, and the remainder is unexplained. This sample holds over 25,000 clones; approximately 81% were observed only once. The top ten hold around 18% of the sample. This specimen's treatment or condition label, per the study, means: randomized to nivolumab then ipilimumab (arm A) or the reverse (arm B). The starting material was CD8+ T cells sorted from blood (inferred from file names), obtained from a patient given nivolumab and ipilimumab in sequence. The receptors here all came from a human donor with melanoma.

The chain recombines TRBV10-3 with TRBJ2-7; tentative D call: TRBD2 (6 bases). This CDR3 spans 14 amino acids. The V gene's germline CDR1 is ENHRY and CDR2 SYGVKD. The V end lost 10 bases, the J end lost 5 bases, and 21 bases lay between the germline ends. The CDR3 nucleotides read TGTGCCACAATCTCCCTGGGGGGAAGCGACGAGCAGTACTTC. This translates into CATISLGGSDEQYF.

This clone was seen only a few times. CDR3 amino acids: CASSLSRDYSYEQYF. The CDR3 region has the DNA TGTGCCAGCAGCTTATCGCGGGATTACTCCTACGAGCAGTACTTC. The V call is TRBV13, the J call TRBJ2-7; D possibly corresponds to TRBD2 (6 bases). The ends were cut back, 2 bases at V and 0 bases at J, with 11 bases in the middle. Germline CDR1 and CDR2: PRHDT and FYEKMQ (reference sequence). CDR3 size: 15 residues. Full variable domain (remainder filled in from reference TRBV13 and TRBJ2-7): AAGVIQSPRHLIKEKRETATLKCYPIPRHDTVYWYQQGPGQDPQFLISFYEKMQSDKGSIPDRFSAQQFSDYHSELNMSSLELGDSALYFCASSLSRDYSYEQYFGPGTRLTVT.

The chain is built from TRBV6-5 and TRBJ2-1; 7 bases fit TRBD1. CDR1 and CDR2 from the germline V gene are MNHEY and SVGAGI. This CDR3 comprises 15 residues. Trimming removed 6 bases from V and 4 bases from J; junction bases left unmatched: 9. The CDR3 coding sequence is TGTGCCAGCAGCCTTTTAGGGGGCAAATACAATGAGCAGTTCTTC. It codes for CASSLLGGKYNEQFF.

The V and J genes are TRBV28 and TRBJ1-2; D is perhaps TRBD1 (5 bases). The CDR3 runs 15 residues. Germline V gives CDR1 MDHEN, CDR2 SYDVKM. Between the trimmed V and J ends, which lost 6 bases and 0 bases, there was a span of 14 bases. CDR3 sequence reads: CASRGPGLANYGYTF. The CDR3 DNA sequence: TGTGCCAGCAGGGGGCCCGGGTTAGCTAACTATGGCTACACCTTC.

The chain recombines TRBV6-6 with TRBJ1-1; 8 positions agree with TRBD1. Germline CDR1 is MNHNY and CDR2 is SVGAGI (reference sequence). With V trimmed by 1 base and J by 5 bases, 9 bases remained unmatched. CDR3 size: 16 residues. In nucleotides, the CDR3 is TGTGCCAGCAGTTACTACCCCGACAGGGGATTAACTGAAGCTTTCTTT. Amino acids: CASSYYPDRGLTEAFF.

Worth noting for this clone: Germline is not matched at one junction end, which may reflect a read error. This CDR3 is also generated by other DNA sequences in the sample. This chain connects TRBV10-3 to TRBJ2-1; 14 bases line up with TRBD2. Germline CDR1 reads ENHRY; CDR2 reads SYGVKD. The CDR3 totals 16 residues. The CDR3 spells CAIRGTSGGSYNEQFF. The CDR3 DNA reads as TGTGCCATCAGAGGGACTAGCGGGGGCTCCTACAATGAGCAATTCTTC.

The chain joins TRBV7-8 to TRBJ2-7; no reliable D call. V lost 8 bases, J lost 3 bases, and 14 bases lay in between. Germline-derived CDR1 and CDR2 are SGHVS and FQNEAQ. The CDR3 runs 13 residues. CDR3: CASSLPGDYEQYF. DNA for the CDR3: TGTGCCAGCTCCCTCCCCGGAGACTACGAGCAGTACTTC.

The chain couples TRBV28 to TRBJ2-7; no firm D call. CDR3 length equals 15 residues. The V end was cut by 6 bases, the J end by 2 bases, with 17 bases between. The V gene's germline CDR1 is MDHEN and CDR2 SYDVKM. The CDR3 loop reads CASRPPVARPYEQYF. In nucleotides, the CDR3 is TGTGCCAGCAGGCCACCGGTAGCTAGACCCTACGAGCAGTACTTC.